What follows are 7 T cell receptor beta chains derived from one specimen sequenced in a study of cytomegalovirus exposure and HLA in healthy donors. Both 60 Vbeta primers and 13 Jbeta primers went into the PCR. Produced via immunoSEQ multiplex PCR; TCRdb's table is partial and in-frame only. The sample contains roughly 99,000 clones, about four fifths of which appear only once. The sequencing sample was made of PBMCs. The receptors stem from a male donor in good health and CMV-seropositive.

Remarks on this clone: Sequence at one end of the junction differs from germline and may be a read error. The rearrangement uses TRBV5-1 and TRBJ2-5, with TRBD1 as a possible D gene (5 bases). CDR1 and CDR2 from the germline V gene are SGHRS and YFSETQ. The CDR3 sequence is 12 residues long. CDR3 DNA: TGCGCCAGCAGCCGACAGCAAGAGGCCCAGTACTTC. Translation: CASSRQQEAQYF.

This clone was seen a handful of times. V gene TRBV30 combines with J gene TRBJ1-1; D may be TRBD1 (5 bases). The length of the CDR3 is 12 residues. Germline V lookup: CDR1 GTSNPN, CDR2 SVGIG (reference sequence). V shed 7 bases and J shed 4 bases, with 13 bases lying between them. In DNA form, the CDR3 reads TGTGCCTTACGGGCGGGGCCCACTGAAGCTTTCTTT. This translates into CALRAGPTEAFF.

The chain carries TRBV29-1 and TRBJ1-2, with D perhaps TRBD1 (6 bases). Between the trimmed V and J ends, which lost 5 bases and 7 bases, there was a span of 20 bases. The CDR3 sequence is 14 residues long. Germline lookup yields CDR1 SQVTM and CDR2 ANQGSEA. CDR3 sequence reads: CSVFLPGHRFGYTF. The CDR3 nucleotides read TGCAGCGTTTTTCTCCCGGGACACAGATTTGGCTACACCTTC. Full variable domain (outside the CDR3, taken from reference TRBV29-1 and TRBJ1-2): SAVISQKPSRDICQRGTSLTIQCQVDSQVTMMFWYRQQPGQSLTLIATANQGSEATYESGFVIDKFPISRPNLTFSTLTVSNMSPEDSSIYLCSVFLPGHRFGYTFGSGTRLTVV.

As concerns this clone: At the DNA level, this CDR3 is encoded by other sequences in the same sample as well. This sequence joins TRBV5-1 and TRBJ1-1; D is perhaps TRBD1 (6 bases). CDR1 is SGHRS and CDR2 is YFSETQ in the germline V gene. Trimming shortened V by 0 bases and J by 1 base, and 10 bases separated the two germline ends. CDR3 length equals 15 residues. The DNA of the CDR3 is TGCGCCAGCAGCTTGGCGGGAGGGGGGAACACTGAAGCTTTCTTT. This translates into CASSLAGGGNTEAFF.

The gene calls are TRBV1 and TRBJ2-2; TRBD2 is the table's D call, not checked against the DNA. TRBV1 is deemed a pseudogene. The CDR3 covers 16 residues. The CDR3 is CTSSQTSGGNTGELFF. CDR3 bases: TGCACCAGCAGCCAAACTAGCGGGGGTAACACCGGGGAGCTGTTTTTT.

The chain couples TRBV5-5 to TRBJ1-6, with D possibly matching TRBD1 (5 bases). Germline assignment: CDR1 SGHKS and CDR2 YYEKEE (reference sequence). Trimming left V 3 bases short and J 9 bases short, with 19 bases between. The CDR3 covers 16 residues. The DNA for the CDR3 is TGTGCCAGCAGCTCCGGGACTCCCCCGGCGAGTTCACCCCTCCACTTT. This gives the protein CASSSGTPPASSPLHF. Full variable domain (missing parts from reference TRBV5-5 and TRBJ1-6): DAGVTQSPTHLIKTRGQQVTLRCSPISGHKSVSWYQQVLGQGPQFIFQYYEKEERGRGNFPDRFSARQFPNYSSELNVNALLLGDSALYLCASSSGTPPASSPLHFGNGTRLTVT.

J is TRBJ1-2 and V is TRBV19; TRBD1 is a possible D gene (5 bases). The CDR3 runs to 16 residues. CDR1 and CDR2 (germline): LNHDA, SQIVND (reference sequence). V was cut by 1 base and J by 0 bases, with 12 bases left in between. The CDR3 protein is CASSIVEGPSNYGYTF. CDR3 DNA sequence: TGTGCCAGTAGTATAGTGGAGGGACCCTCTAACTATGGCTACACCTTC.